This T cell receptor (beta chain) derives from a study of technical replicates of blood from a handful of donors. CDR3 length equals 14 residues. V was shortened by 2 bases and J by 1 base, with 8 bases between the two germline ends. Germline V lookup: CDR1 SGHTA, CDR2 FQGTGA. The table came from immunoSEQ multiplex PCR; TCRdb's copy has only in-frame clones and leaves some out. The profile shows about 70,000 clones, roughly 92% of them singletons. The sequence derives from a human donor in good health. Input material: T cells isolated from PBMCs. This rearrangement joins TRBV7-3 to TRBJ1-1; D not certain. The chain's CDR3 is CASSLEVRNTEAFF. Here the CDR3 DNA reads TGTGCCAGCAGCTTAGAGGTTAGGAACACTGAAGCTTTCTTT.